Here is one T cell receptor beta chain with its context. Its antigen is not yet known. The sample holds no much larger clone one base away, and base qualities are not on file. TCRbeta CDR3 regions were amplified from genomic DNA using the immunoSEQ Assay, a bias-controlled multiplex PCR. For the original study's pipeline: The number of nucleated cells in each sample was estimated from the amplification of reference gene primers within the assay. To quantify the absolute abundance of each unique TCRbeta CDR3 rearrangement, sequence reads were collapsed and filtered. For each sample, productive Simpson clonality was calculated by taking the square root of Simpson's diversity index across productive rearrangements. The table comes from immuneACCESS by way of TCRdb, which keeps in-frame sequences with V and J called. Part of the clones is missing from these tables; in studies checked, under half for an unresolved V gene and the rest for unknown reasons. V and J calls and clone size are those listed in that table; D and trimming were worked out from the DNA. In all, the sample holds a few hundred thousand clones, and 82% of those were seen once. 2.5% to 3.5% of the sample lies in the top ten.

Based on the germline V gene (reference sequence), the CDR1 and CDR2 sequences are LNHDA and SQIVND. Trimming removed 5 bases from V and 0 bases from J, leaving 17 bases between the germline ends. The CDR3 runs 16 amino acids, cysteine and phenylalanine included. The retained sequence is limited to the CDR3, 48 bases, with the frame set at the first base. These data originate in a study of blood T cell repertoires in COVID-19 (dated by TCRdb to about 2020). Concerning the study at large: Samples covering the acute and convalescent phases of COVID-19 were provided by collaborators in the United States, Italy and Spain. The prospective study material was composed of cDNA or gDNA derived from T cells, B-cell-depleted T cells, or PBMCs. HLA class I and class II types, where available, came from metadata supplied by the sample provider rather than from assay-based typing. Deeply sampled blood TCRbeta repertoires from subjects exposed to, actively infected with, or recovered from COVID-19 were included in the dataset. A de-identified subject ID, COVID-19 status, age in years and sex were almost always included in the sample metadata. The repertoires were released in a freely available public database meant as a resource for research on the immune response to SARS-CoV-2. Samples came from the ongoing ImmuneRACE study (first 160 participants) plus 1,254 subjects from 6 global collaborators.

Broad study findings and their caveats: The quantity of clinical and demographic metadata differed by source and by participant and was supplied without curation.

Collaborating institutions collected whole blood in K2EDTA tubes following their own protocols. For TCRbeta analysis, collaborators shipped samples in one of three forms: frozen whole blood, isolated PBMCs, or DNA extracted from either of those sample types. Sequencing used peripheral blood. The TCR sequence derives from a woman aged 18-29 years with acute or convalescent COVID-19. The chain is encoded by TRBV19 joined to TRBJ2-7, and the D gene may be TRBD1, 6 bases matching. The DNA sequence is as follows: TGTGCCAGTAGTTATAGGGACCGGGACAACTCCTACGAGCAGTACTTC. This yields the protein CASSYRDRDNSYEQYF.